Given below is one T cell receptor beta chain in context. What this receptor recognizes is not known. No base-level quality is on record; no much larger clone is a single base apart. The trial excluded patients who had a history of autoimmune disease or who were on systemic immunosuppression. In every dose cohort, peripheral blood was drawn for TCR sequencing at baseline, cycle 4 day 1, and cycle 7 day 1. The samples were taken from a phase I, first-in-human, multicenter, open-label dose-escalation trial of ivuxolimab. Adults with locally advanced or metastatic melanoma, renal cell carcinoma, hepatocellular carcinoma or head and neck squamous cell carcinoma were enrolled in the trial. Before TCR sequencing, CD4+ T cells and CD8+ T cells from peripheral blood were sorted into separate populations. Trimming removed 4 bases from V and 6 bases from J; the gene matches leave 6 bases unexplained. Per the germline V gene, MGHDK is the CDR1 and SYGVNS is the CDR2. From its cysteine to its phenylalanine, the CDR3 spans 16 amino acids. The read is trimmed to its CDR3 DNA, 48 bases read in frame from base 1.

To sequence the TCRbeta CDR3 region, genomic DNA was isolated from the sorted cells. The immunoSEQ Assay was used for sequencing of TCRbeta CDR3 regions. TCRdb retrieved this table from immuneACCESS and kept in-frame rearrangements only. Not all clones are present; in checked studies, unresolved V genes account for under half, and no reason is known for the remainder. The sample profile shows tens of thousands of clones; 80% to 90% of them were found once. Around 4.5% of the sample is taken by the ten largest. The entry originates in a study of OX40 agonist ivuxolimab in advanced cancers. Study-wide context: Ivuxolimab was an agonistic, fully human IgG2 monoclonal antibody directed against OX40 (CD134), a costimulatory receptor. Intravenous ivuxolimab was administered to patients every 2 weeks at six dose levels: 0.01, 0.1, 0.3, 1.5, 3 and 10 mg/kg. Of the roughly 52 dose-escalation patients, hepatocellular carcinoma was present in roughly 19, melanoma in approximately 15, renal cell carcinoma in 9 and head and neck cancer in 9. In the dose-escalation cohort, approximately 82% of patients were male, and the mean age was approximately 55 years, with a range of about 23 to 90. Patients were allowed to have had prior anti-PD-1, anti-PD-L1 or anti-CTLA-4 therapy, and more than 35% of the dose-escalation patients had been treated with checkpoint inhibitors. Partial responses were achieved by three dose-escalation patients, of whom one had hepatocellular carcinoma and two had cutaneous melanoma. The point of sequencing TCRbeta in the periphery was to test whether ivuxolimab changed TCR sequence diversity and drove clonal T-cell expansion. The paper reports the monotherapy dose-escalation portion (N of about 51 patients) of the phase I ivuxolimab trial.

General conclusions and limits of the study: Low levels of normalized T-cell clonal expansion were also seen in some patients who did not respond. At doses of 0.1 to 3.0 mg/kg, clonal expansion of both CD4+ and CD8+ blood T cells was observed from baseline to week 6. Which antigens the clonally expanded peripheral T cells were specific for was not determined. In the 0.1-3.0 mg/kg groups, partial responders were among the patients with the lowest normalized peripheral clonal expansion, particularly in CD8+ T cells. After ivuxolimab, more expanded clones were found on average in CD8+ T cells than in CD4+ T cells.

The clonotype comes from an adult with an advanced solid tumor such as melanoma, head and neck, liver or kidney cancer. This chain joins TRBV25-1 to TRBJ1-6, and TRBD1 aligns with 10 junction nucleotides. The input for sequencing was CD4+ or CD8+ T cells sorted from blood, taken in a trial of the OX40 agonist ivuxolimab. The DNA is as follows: TGTGCCAGCAGTGGGAGGACAGGGGGATTTAATTCACCCCTCCACTTT. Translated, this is CASSGRTGGFNSPLHF.